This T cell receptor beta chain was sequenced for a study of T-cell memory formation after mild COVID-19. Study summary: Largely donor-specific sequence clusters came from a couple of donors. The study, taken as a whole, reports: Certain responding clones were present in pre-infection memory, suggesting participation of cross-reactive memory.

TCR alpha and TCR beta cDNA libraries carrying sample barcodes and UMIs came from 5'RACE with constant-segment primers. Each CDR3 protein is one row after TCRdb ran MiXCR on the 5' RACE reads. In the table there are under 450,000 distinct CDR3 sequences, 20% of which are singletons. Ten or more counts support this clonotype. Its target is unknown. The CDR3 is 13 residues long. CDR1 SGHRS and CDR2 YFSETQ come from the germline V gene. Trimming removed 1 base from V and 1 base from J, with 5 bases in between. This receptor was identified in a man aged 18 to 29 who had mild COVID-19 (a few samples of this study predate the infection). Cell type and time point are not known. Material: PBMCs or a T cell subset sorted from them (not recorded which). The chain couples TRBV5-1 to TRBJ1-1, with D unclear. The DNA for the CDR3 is TGCGCCAGCAGCTTGCCACAGAACACTGAAGCTTTCTTT. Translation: CASSLPQNTEAFF.